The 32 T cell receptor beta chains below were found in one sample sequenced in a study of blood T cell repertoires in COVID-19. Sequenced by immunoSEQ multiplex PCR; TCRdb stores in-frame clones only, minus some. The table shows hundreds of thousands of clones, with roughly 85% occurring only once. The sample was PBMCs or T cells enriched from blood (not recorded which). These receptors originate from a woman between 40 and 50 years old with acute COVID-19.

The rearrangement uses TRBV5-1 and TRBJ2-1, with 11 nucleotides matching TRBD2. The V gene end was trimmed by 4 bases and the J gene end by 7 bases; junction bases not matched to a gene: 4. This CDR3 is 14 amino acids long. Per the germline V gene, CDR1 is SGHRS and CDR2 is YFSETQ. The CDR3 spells CASSPGLAGNEQFF. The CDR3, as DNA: TGCGCCAGCAGCCCCGGACTAGCGGGTAATGAGCAGTTCTTC.

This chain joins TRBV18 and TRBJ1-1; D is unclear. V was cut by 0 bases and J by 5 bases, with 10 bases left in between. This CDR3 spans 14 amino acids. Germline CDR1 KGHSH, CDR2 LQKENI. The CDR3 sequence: CASSPPGVGTEAFF. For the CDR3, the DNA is TGTGCCAGCTCACCACCGGGAGTGGGGACTGAAGCTTTCTTT. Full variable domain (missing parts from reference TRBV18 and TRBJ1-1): NAGVMQNPRHLVRRRGQEARLRCSPMKGHSHVYWYRQLPEEGLKFMVYLQKENIIDESGMPKERFSAEFPKEGPSILRIQQVVRGDSAAYFCASSPPGVGTEAFFGQGTRLTVV.

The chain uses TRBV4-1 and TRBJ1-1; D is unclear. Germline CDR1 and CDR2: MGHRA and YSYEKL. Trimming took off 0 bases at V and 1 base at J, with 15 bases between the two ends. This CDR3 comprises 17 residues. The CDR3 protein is CASSQDGARQPNTEAFF. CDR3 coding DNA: TGCGCCAGCAGCCAAGATGGAGCAAGGCAGCCGAACACTGAAGCTTTCTTT.

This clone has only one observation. In DNA form, the CDR3 reads TGTGCCAGCACCCGGACAGGGGGCAACTACGAGCAGTACTTC. This gives the protein CASTRTGGNYEQYF. The chain has TRBV5-4 and TRBJ2-7; 11 bases are a match to TRBD1. The CDR3 length is 14 residues. Per germline, CDR1 SGHNT and CDR2 YYREEE (reference sequence). Unmatched junction bases numbered 5, after V lost 6 bases and J lost 3 bases.

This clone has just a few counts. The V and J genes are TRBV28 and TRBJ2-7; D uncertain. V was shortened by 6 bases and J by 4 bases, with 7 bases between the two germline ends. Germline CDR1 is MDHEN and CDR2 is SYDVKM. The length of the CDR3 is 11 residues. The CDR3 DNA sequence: TGTGCCAGCAGGCGGCGTTACGAGCAGTACTTC. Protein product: CASRRRYEQYF.

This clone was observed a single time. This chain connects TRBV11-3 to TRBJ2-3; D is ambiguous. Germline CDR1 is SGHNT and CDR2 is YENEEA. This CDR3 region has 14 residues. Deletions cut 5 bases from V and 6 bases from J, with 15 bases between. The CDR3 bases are TGTGCCAGCAGCCCTTCAGTGGGCAAGGATACGCAGTATTTT. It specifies CASSPSVGKDTQYF.

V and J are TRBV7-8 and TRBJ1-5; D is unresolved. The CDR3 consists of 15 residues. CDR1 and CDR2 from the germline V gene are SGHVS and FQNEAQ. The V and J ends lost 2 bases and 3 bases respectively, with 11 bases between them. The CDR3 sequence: CASSLSRESNQPQHF. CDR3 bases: TGTGCCAGCAGCTTAAGTCGAGAATCCAATCAGCCCCAGCATTTT.

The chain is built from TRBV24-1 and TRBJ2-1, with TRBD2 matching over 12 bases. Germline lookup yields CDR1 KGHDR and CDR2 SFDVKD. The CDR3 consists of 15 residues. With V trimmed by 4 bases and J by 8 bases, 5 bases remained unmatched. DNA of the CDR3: TGTGCCACCAGTGAGGGGGGACTAGCGGGCGATGAGCAGTTCTTC. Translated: CATSEGGLAGDEQFF.

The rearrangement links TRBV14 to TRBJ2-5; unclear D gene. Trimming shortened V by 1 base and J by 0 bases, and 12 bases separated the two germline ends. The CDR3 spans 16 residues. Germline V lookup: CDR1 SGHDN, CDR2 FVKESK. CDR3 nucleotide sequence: TGTGCCAGCAGCCAAGGGTTTCGGGTTTACCAAGAGACCCAGTACTTC. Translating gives CASSQGFRVYQETQYF.

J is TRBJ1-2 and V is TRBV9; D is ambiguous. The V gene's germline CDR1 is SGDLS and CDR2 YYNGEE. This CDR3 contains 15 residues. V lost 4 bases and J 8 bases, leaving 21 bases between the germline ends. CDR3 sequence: CASSPRAAYRRGYTF. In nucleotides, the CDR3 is TGTGCCAGCAGCCCCCGCGCGGCTTATAGAAGGGGCTACACCTTC.

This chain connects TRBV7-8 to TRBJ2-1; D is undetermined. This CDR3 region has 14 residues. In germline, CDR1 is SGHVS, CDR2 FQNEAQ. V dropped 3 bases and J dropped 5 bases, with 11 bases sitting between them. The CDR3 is CASSLQDINNEQFF. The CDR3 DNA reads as TGTGCCAGCAGCTTGCAAGACATCAACAATGAGCAGTTCTTC. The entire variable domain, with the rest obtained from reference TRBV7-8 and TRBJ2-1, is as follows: GAGVSQSPRYKVAKRGQDVALRCDPISGHVSLFWYQQALGQGPEFLTYFQNEAQLDKSGLPSDRFFAERPEGSVSTLKIQRTQQEDSAVYLCASSLQDINNEQFFGPGTRLTVL.

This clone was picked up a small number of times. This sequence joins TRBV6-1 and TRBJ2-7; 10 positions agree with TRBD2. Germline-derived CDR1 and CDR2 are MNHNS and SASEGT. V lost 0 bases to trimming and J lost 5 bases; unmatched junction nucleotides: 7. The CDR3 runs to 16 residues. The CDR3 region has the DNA TGTGCCAGCAGTGAAGCGCGGGCTAGCGGGAGCCACGAGCAGTACTTC. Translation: CASSEARASGSHEQYF.

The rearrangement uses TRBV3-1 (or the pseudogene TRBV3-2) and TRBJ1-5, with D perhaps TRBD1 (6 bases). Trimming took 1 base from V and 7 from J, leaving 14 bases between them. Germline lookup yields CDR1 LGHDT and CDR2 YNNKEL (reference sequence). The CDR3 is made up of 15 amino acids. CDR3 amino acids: CASSQGISGEQPQHF. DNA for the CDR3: TGTGCCAGCAGCCAAGGAATATCAGGGGAACAGCCCCAGCATTTT.

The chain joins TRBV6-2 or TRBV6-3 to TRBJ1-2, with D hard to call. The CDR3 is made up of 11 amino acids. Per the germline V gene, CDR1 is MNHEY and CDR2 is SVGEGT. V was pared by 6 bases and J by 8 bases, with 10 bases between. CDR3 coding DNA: TGTGCCAGCAGCCCCTGGAGGGGCTACACCTTC. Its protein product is CASSPWRGYTF.

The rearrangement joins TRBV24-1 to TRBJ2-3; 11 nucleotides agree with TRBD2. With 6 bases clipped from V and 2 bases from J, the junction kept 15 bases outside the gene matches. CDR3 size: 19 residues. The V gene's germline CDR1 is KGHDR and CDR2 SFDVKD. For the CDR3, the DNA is TGTGCCACCAGTCTACTCGGGACTAGCGGCGTGACCCCCACAGATACGCAGTATTTT. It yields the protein CATSLLGTSGVTPTDTQYF.

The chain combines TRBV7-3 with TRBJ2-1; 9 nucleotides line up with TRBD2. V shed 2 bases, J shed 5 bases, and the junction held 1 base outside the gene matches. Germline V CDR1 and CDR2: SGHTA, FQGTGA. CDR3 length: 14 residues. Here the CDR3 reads CASSLGTSNNEQFF. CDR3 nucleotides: TGTGCCAGCAGCTTAGGGACTAGCAACAATGAGCAGTTCTTC.

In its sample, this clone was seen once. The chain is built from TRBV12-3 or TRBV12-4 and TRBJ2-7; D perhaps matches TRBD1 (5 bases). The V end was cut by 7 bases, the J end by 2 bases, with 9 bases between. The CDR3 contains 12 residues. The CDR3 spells CASNQGAYEQYF. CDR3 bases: TGTGCCAGCAACCAAGGGGCCTACGAGCAGTACTTC.

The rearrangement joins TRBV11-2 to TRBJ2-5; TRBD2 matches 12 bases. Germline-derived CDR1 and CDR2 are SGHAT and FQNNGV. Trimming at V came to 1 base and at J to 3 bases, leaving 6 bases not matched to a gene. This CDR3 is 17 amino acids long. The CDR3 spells CASSLGLAGVTKETQYF. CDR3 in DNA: TGTGCCAGCAGCTTAGGACTAGCGGGAGTCACTAAAGAGACCCAGTACTTC. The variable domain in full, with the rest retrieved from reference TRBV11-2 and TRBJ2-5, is EAGVAQSPRYKIIEKRQSVAFWCNPISGHATLYWYQQILGQGPKLLIQFQNNGVVDDSQLPKDRFSAERLKGVDSTLKIQPAKLEDSAVYLCASSLGLAGVTKETQYFGPGTRLLVL.

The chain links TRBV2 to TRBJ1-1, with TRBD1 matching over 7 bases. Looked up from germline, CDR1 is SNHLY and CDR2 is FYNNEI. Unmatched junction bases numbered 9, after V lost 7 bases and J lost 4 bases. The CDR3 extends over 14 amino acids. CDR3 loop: CASIRTGGGTEAFF. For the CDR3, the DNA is TGTGCCAGCATTAGGACAGGAGGCGGCACTGAAGCTTTCTTT.

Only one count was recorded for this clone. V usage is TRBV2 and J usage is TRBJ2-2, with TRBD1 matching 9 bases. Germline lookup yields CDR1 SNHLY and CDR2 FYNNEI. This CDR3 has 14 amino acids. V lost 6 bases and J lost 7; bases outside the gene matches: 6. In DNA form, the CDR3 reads TGTGCCAGCAGGGGACAGGGCATGGGCGGGGAGCTGTTTTTT. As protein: CASRGQGMGGELFF.

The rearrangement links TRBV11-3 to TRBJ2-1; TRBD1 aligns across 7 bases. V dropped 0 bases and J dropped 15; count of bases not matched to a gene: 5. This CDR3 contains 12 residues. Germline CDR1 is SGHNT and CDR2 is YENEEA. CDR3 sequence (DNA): TGTGCCAGCAGCTTAGATCAGGGGGTCATGTTCTTC. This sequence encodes CASSLDQGVMFF.

This CDR3 is CASSLPSGRTTEQYF. The CDR3 nucleotides read TGTGCCAGCAGTTTGCCTAGCGGGAGAACTACCGAGCAGTACTTC. This rearrangement joins TRBV28 to TRBJ2-7, with TRBD2 matching 10 bases. The CDR3 has 15 residues. The V and J ends lost 3 bases and 6 bases, in that order; junction bases with no gene match: 8. Germline V gene data show CDR1 as MDHEN and CDR2 as SYDVKM.

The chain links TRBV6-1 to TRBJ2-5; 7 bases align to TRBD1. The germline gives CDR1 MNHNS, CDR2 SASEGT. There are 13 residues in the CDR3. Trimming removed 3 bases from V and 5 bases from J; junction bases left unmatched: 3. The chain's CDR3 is CASSETGSETQYF. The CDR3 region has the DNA TGTGCCAGCAGTGAGACAGGGTCGGAGACCCAGTACTTC.

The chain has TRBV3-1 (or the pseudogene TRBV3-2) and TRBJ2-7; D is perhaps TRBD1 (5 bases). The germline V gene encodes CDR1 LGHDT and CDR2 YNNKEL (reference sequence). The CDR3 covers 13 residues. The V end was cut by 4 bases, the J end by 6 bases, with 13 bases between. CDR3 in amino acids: CASSPGAGREQYF. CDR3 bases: TGTGCCAGCAGCCCTGGGGCAGGGCGCGAGCAGTACTTC.

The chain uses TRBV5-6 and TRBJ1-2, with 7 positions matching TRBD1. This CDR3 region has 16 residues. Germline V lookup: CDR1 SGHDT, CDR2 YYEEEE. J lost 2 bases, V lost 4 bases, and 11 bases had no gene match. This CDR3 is CASSEGTALLNYGYTF. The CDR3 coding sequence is TGTGCCAGCAGCGAAGGGACAGCGTTACTAAACTATGGCTACACCTTC. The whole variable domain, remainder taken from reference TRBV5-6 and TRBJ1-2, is DAGVTQSPTHLIKTRGQQVTLRCSPKSGHDTVSWYQQALGQGPQFIFQYYEEEERQRGNFPDRFSGHQFPNYSSELNVNALLLGDSALYLCASSEGTALLNYGYTFGSGTRLTVV.

This CDR3 is CSVDKGGFTDTQYF. The CDR3 bases are TGCAGCGTTGATAAGGGAGGATTCACAGATACGCAGTATTTT. J is TRBJ2-3 and V is TRBV29-1; D may be TRBD2 (6 bases). The CDR3 totals 14 residues. Trimming stripped 3 bases from V and 2 bases from J, with 12 bases between. In germline, CDR1 is SQVTM, CDR2 ANQGSEA.

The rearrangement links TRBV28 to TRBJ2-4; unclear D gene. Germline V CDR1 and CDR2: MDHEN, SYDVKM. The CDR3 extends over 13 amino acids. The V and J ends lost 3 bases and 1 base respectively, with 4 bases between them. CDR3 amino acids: CASSFEAKNIQYF. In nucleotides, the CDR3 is TGTGCCAGCAGTTTTGAGGCCAAAAACATTCAGTACTTC.

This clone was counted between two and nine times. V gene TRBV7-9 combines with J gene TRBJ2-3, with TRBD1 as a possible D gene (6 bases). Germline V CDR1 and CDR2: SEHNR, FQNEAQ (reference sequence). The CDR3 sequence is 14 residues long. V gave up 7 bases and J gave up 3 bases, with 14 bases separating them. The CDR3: CASNLQGKTDTQYF. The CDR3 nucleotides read TGTGCCAGCAACCTCCAGGGGAAGACAGATACGCAGTATTTT.

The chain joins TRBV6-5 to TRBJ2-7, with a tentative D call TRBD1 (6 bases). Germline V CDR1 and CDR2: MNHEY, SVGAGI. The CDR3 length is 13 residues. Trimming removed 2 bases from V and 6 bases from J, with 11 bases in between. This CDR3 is CASSYMLGGEQYF. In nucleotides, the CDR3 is TGTGCCAGCAGTTACATGCTAGGGGGCGAGCAGTACTTC.

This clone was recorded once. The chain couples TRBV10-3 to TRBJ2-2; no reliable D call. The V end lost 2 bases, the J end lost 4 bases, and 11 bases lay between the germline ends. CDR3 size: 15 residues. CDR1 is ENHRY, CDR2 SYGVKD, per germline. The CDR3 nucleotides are TGTGCCATCAGTGAGACCTCCCCGGGCACCGGGGAGCTGTTTTTT. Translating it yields CAISETSPGTGELFF.

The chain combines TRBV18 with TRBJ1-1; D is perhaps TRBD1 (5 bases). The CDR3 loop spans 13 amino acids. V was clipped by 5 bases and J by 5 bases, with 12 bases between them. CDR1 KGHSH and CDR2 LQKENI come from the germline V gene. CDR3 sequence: CASSVQGGTEAFF. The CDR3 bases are TGTGCCAGCTCAGTCCAGGGAGGGACTGAAGCTTTCTTT.

CDR3 residues: CASSQERLAGGRQETQYF. CDR3 bases: TGTGCCAGCAGCCAAGAAAGACTAGCGGGAGGGCGACAAGAGACCCAGTACTTC. The chain uses TRBV3-1 (or the pseudogene TRBV3-2) and TRBJ2-5; 14 bases match TRBD2. The germline CDR1 and CDR2 sequences are LGHDT and YNNKEL (reference sequence). V was pared by 0 bases and J by 2 bases, with 5 bases of the junction left unmatched. The CDR3 sequence is 18 residues long.